The clone carrying this TCR beta chain has more than one count but fewer than ten. Its antigen is not known. CD45RO/CCR7/CD25/CD127/CD95/CD27 sorting isolated CD4+ naive, central memory, regulatory and stem cell-like memory cells. The data originate from a study of beta chain features in type 1 diabetes. About the research overall: Age and gender were similar between patients and healthy donors, as were cell yields.

CDR3 length equals 15 residues. Trimming took off 1 base at V and 7 bases at J, with 16 bases between the two ends. Looked up from germline, CDR1 is LGHNA and CDR2 is YSLEER. Of the isolated RNA, all was reverse transcribed, and so the sequenced material was expressed TCRB transcripts. Profiling relied on immunoSEQ multiplex PCR, and the TCRdb table lists in-frame clones only, not all of them. The data show 200,000 to 250,000 clones, roughly 15% seen once. Study outcomes and limitations: There was a moderate but significant shortening of TCRB CDR3s in all four CD4+ subsets of Type 1 diabetes patients.

The chain is built from TRBV4-3 and TRBJ1-1, with D possibly being TRBD1 (6 bases). The sequence came from a woman in her 40s in good health. Sequenced: naive CD4+ T cells from blood. The CDR3 sequence: CASSQVALGAVEAFF. CDR3 nucleotides: TGCGCCAGCAGCCAAGTGGCCCTGGGGGCGGTTGAAGCTTTCTTT.